This entry is about one TCR beta chain. Its antigen is unidentified. The record originates from a study of cytomegalovirus exposure and HLA in healthy donors. General study results and limits: At a 0.05 false discovery rate, a later analysis found over 15,000 TCR beta sequences to be associated with HLA alleles. Researchers reported that three CMV-associated chains were confirmed in vitro as CMV antigen-specific. An analysis done earlier found most TCR beta V segments productive about 87% or about 30% of the time.

In the PCR, 60 Vbeta and 13 Jbeta primers were used. Measured with immunoSEQ multiplex PCR; TCRdb has only the in-frame clones, and not every one. The repertoire holds approximately 100,000 clones, with approximately 85% as singletons. All the people who gave samples were healthy bone marrow donors. The sample taken for sequencing was PBMCs. The sequence came from a man aged 45 to 65 in good health and CMV-seronegative.

The CDR3 DNA is TGTGCCTGGAATCCCGGACAGGTAGATACGCAGTATTTT. Translation: CAWNPGQVDTQYF. The chain links TRBV30 to TRBJ2-3; TRBD1 matches at 7 bases. Germline-derived CDR1 and CDR2 are GTSNPN and SVGIG (reference sequence). This CDR3 has 13 residues. J lost 5 bases, V lost 4 bases, and 6 bases had no gene match.